Described below is a single T cell receptor beta chain sequence and its context. Its antigen is unknown. V gave up 0 bases and J gave up 4 bases, with 15 bases separating them. In germline, CDR1 is GTSNPN, CDR2 SVGIG (reference sequence). This CDR3 has 15 residues. The record originates from a study of T cell responses to AZD1222 COVID-19 vaccine. General study points: AZD1222 recipients seropositive at baseline numbered only six or seven. Researchers took repertoire samples only after the peak T cell response had come. Donors, mostly white British, included more females; clonal diversity was possibly underestimated.

Profiling relied on immunoSEQ multiplex PCR, and the TCRdb table lists in-frame clones only, not all of them. Of 130,000 to 150,000 clones in the sample, roughly 88% were seen once. This TCR derives from an adult who received the MenACWY meningococcal vaccine as a control. The chain is built from TRBV30 and TRBJ1-1; the D gene is possibly TRBD1 (5 bases). The sequences come from peripheral blood, collected 28 days after the second dose of the MenACWY control vaccine. The CDR3 nucleotides are TGTGCCTGGAGTGTGCGCAGGGTTTGGGGCACTGAAGCTTTCTTT. Translation: CAWSVRRVWGTEAFF.